This section outlines one T cell receptor (beta chain) sequence together with its context. Its antigen remains unknown. These data come from a study of cytomegalovirus exposure and HLA in healthy donors. Notes on the study in general: The study labeled 170 or so TCR beta chains cytomegalovirus-associated. As a later analysis showed, several of the most significant clusters appeared to be linked to common viral pathogens. Per a prior analysis, the majority of TCR beta V segments were productive roughly 90% or roughly 30% of the time.

60 Vbeta and 13 Jbeta primers were used in PCR. In the original workflow: There were about 80 million unique TCR beta chains by a later count, and about 11 million of them were shared. The method was immunoSEQ multiplex PCR; TCRdb's version includes in-frame clones alone and lacks a portion of them. Clonal size and the V and J genes are those of that table, whereas D and trimming came from the DNA. This sample has around 250,000 clones; around 81% occur once, and the top ten carry around 8.6%. V was clipped by 1 base and J by 0 bases; unmatched bases: 3. The CDR3 consists of 17 residues. CDR1 SNHLY and CDR2 FYNNEI come from the germline V gene.

The sequencing input was PBMCs. The chain is built from TRBV2 and TRBJ2-5, with 12 bases lining up with TRBD2. This clonotype was obtained from a woman aged 60-70 years in good health and CMV-seropositive. The DNA for the CDR3 is TGTGCCAGCAGTGAAGGGACTAGCGGGAAGTACCAAGAGACCCAGTACTTC. This gives the protein CASSEGTSGKYQETQYF.